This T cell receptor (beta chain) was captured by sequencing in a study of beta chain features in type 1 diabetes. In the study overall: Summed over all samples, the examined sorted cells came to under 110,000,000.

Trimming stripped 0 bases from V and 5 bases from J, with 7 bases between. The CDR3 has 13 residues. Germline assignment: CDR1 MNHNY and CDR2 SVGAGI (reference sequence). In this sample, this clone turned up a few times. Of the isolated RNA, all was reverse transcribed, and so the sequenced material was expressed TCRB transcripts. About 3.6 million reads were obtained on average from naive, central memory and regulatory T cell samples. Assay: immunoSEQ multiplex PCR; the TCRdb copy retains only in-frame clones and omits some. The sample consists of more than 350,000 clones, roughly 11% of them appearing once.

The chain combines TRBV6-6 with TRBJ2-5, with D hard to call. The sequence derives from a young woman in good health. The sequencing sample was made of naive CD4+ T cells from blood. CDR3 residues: CASSYSIRETQYF. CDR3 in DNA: TGTGCCAGCAGTTACTCGATTAGGGAGACCCAGTACTTC.